The sequence of this TCR beta chain was determined in a study of blood T cells in healthy people across ages (dated by TCRdb to about 2015). Background on the whole study: In model experiments, template switching captured about one uniquely barcoded TCR beta cDNA molecule for every two T cells. Age-related changes in TCR beta repertoire diversity were measured in the study by deep sequencing normalized with unique cDNA molecular identifiers. The donors were split into four age groups: young (average roughly 15 years), middle-aged (39), aged (roughly 68) and long-lived (approximately 89). Donors of different ages were randomly distributed across sequencing lanes to avoid experimental bias. The study analyzed two additional independent replicas of 1 million unique cDNA reads from the same blood draw for two donors, one aged 18 to 30 and one aged 80 or older.

The CDR3 numbers 12 residues from cysteine through phenylalanine. Only the CDR3 DNA stays, 36 bases, in frame from base 1. The germline V gene gives CDR1 as MNHEY and CDR2 as SVGEGT. The junction shows trimming of 6 bases on V and 4 bases on J, plus 7 bases between the germline ends. To prepare the library, 5' RACE was applied. Sequencing took place on an Illumina HiSeq 2500. A second PCR of about 7 to 12 cycles was run with a J-beta primer mix and a sample-barcoded 5' primer. Each TCR beta cDNA molecule received a unique molecular identifier from a template-switch 5' adaptor carrying 12 random nucleotides. Each sample yielded at least 3 million CDR3-containing paired-end reads. First-strand cDNA synthesis was performed from all RNA using the Mint cDNA synthesis kit, with priming by a TRBC-specific oligonucleotide. All cDNA was treated with uracil-DNA glycosylase and then went through a first 18-cycle PCR with the universal primers M1SS and BC2_uni_R. On the study's bioinformatics: For normalization, 1 million high-quality reads, each with a distinct molecular identifier, were randomly selected from each sample. Reads sharing molecular identifiers were discarded rather than binned into consensus sequences. MiTCR, set to a Q25 quality threshold and the strictest error-elimination algorithm, was used for CDR3 identification, clonotype clustering and error correction. Lower-bound total TCR beta diversity was estimated with a nonparametric unseen species model using Euler transformation. The public reads were reprocessed in TCRdb via fastp at Q25 and MiXCR, keeping in-frame beta chains. CDR3 protein duplicates are merged, each entry listing the most common genes and DNA. The V and J calls here are based on TCRdb, not the publication. The sample contains around 870,000 distinct CDR3 sequences, around 30% of them found a single time. 17% of the sample is in the top ten clones.

The approximately 39 donors, aged about 6 to 95 years, were systemically healthy Caucasian individuals from Russia. Each donor gave around 9.8 milliliters of peripheral blood, collected into EDTA-treated Vacutainer tubes. Ficoll-Paque density-gradient centrifugation was used to isolate PBMCs, with at least 7 million per sample. Total RNA, at least 5.5 micrograms per sample, was extracted from PBMCs with Trizol reagent. For every donor, flow cytometry on a PBMC aliquot measured the percentage of naive CD45RAhigh/CD27high T cells. Beyond this particular receptor, the publication reports: As age increased, observed TCR beta diversity per million T cells dropped in a roughly linear way, and a significant reduction was already evident by age about 36. Observed TCR beta diversity correlated strongly with the percentage of naive T cells measured by flow cytometry. Estimates of total diversity based on one million sequenced T cells were regarded as lower bounds and as underestimates. Bulk unsorted PBMC profiling prevented conclusive comparison of naive and antigen-experienced compartments. Compared with the aged group, more naive CD4+ T cells, fewer expanded clones and increased TCR diversity were shown by the long-lived group, suggesting age selection. Donor CMV infection status was unknown, potentially confounding age-related changes in expanded clonotypes.

Points on this clonotype: Its antigen remains undetermined. This may be a read error, as it is one base from a much larger clone.

The rearranged segments are TRBV6-2 or TRBV6-3 and TRBJ1-5; D gene: possibly TRBD1, on 5 matching bases. This sequence originates from a woman aged 80 or over in good health. Input material: blood. The CDR3 region reads CASRKGNQPQHF. The nucleotides read TGTGCCAGCAGGAAGGGGAATCAGCCCCAGCATTTT.